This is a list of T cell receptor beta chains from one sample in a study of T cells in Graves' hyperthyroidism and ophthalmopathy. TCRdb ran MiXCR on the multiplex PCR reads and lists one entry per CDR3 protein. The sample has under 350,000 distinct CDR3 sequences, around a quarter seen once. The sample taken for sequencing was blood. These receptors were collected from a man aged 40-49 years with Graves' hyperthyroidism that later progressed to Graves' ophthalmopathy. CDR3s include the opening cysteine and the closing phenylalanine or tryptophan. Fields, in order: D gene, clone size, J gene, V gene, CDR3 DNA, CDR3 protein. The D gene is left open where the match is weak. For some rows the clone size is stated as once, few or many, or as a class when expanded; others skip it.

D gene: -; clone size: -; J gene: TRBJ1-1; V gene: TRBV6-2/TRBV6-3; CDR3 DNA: TGTGCCAGCAGTTCTGGCCTCGGCGCTTTCTTT; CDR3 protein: CASSSGLGAFF
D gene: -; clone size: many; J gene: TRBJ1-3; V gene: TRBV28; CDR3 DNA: TGTGCCAGCAGGGACAGTTTCGTGGGCTCTGGAAACACCATATATTTT; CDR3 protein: CASRDSFVGSGNTIYF
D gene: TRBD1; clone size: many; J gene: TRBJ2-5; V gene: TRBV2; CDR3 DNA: TGTGCCAGCACCTTTGCGGACAGGGTAGGGACCCAGTACTTC; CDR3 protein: CASTFADRVGTQYF
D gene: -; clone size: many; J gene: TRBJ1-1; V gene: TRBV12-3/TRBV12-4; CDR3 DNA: TGTGCCAGCAGTCCATTTTATGGAAAAGCGGGGGCTGAAGCTTTCTTT; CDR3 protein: CASSPFYGKAGAEAFF
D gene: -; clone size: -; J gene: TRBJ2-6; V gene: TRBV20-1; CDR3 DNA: TGCAGTGCTATCCCCCACTCTGGGGCCAACGTCCTGACTTTC; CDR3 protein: CSAIPHSGANVLTF
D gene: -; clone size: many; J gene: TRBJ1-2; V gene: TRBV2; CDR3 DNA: TGTGCCAGCAGTGTTAGTGGAGTCGGCTACACCTTC; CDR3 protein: CASSVSGVGYTF
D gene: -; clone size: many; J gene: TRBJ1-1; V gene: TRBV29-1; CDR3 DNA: TGCAGCGTTGGGACAGTTAGAAACACTGAAGCTTTCTTT; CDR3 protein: CSVGTVRNTEAFF
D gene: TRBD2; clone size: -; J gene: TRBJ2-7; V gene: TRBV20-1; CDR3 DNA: TGCAGCCCTAGGGTTAGCGGGAGTTCGTACGAGCAGTACTTC; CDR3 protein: CSPRVSGSSYEQYF
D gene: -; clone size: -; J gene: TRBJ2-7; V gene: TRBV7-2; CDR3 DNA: TGTGCCAGCAGCTTAGCATACCCCCTAGCAAACCCACACTTC; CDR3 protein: CASSLAYPLANPHF
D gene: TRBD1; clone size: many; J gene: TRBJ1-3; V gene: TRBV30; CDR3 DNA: TGTGCCGCGACGTGGTCTACGGCCCATAAACAGGGGGCGGCCACCATATATTTT; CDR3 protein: CAATWSTAHKQGAATIYF
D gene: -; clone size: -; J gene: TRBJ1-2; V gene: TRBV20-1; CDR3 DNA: TGCAGTGCTGGTGAGAGGTACGGCTACACCTTC; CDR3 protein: CSAGERYGYTF
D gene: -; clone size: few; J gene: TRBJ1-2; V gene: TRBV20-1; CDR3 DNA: TGCAGTGCTAGAGAGGGCCAGGGAATCGGCTACACCTTC; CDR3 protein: CSAREGQGIGYTF
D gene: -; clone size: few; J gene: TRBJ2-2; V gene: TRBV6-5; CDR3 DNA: TGTGCCAGCAGTTACCGGGGGATCCCGAACACCGGGGAGCTGTTTTTT; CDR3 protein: CASSYRGIPNTGELFF
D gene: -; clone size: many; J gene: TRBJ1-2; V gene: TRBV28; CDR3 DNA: TGTGCCAGCAGCCCACAGTTCATCGGCTATGGCTACACCTTC; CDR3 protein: CASSPQFIGYGYTF
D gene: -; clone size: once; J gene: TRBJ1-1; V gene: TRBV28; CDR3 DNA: TGTGCCAGCAGTTTGGCAAAGGGCACTGAAGCTTTCTTT; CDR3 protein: CASSLAKGTEAFF
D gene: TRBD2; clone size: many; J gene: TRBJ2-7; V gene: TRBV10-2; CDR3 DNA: TGCGCCAGCAGTGAGCGGTCTAGCGGGAATTTAGAGCAGTACTTC; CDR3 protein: CASSERSSGNLEQYF
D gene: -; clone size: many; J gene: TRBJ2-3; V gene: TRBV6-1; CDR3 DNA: TGTGCCAGCAGTGACCCAATCTGGAGAGATACGCAGTATTTT; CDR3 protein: CASSDPIWRDTQYF
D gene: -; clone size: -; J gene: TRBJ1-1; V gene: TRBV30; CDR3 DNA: TGTGCCTGGAGTAGGGCGGGGTGGGCTGAAGCTTTCTTT; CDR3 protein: CAWSRAGWAEAFF
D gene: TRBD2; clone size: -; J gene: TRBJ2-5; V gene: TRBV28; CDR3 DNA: TGTGCCAGCAGTTCCGTCCGGGAGGGAGAGACCCAGTACTTC; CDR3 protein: CASSSVREGETQYF
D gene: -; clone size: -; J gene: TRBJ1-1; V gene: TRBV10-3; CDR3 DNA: TGTGCCACCAGCTCTCAGGGAGGGGCTGTGAACACTGAAGCTTTCTTT; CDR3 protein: CATSSQGGAVNTEAFF
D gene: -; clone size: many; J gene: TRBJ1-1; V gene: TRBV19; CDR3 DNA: TGTGCCACCCACGATAGGTACACTGAAGCTTTCTTT; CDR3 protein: CATHDRYTEAFF